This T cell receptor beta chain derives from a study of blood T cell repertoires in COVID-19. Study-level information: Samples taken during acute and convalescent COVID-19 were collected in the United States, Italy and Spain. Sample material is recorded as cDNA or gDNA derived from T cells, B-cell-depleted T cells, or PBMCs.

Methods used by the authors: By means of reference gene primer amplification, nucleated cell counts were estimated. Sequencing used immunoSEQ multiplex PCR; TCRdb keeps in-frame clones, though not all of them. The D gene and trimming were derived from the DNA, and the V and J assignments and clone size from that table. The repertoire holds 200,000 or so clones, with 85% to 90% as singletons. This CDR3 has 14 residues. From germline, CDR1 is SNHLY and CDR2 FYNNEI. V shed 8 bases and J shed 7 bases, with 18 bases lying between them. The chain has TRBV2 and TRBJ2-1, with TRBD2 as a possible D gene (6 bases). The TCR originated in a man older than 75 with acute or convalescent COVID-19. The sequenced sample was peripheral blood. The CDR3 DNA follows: TGTGCCAGCGGGGGGACTCTTTTTGGGAATGAGCAGTTCTTC. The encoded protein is CASGGTLFGNEQFF.